What follows describes a single TCR beta chain. Its antigen is not known. The data stem from a study of PD-1 blockade in classical Hodgkin lymphoma. Study-level background: Administration of nivolumab to patients was at 3 mg/kg intravenously every 2 weeks.

In every patient, relapse followed autologous stem cell transplantation, while exposure to brentuximab vedotin differed. Germline lookup yields CDR1 MNHEY and CDR2 SMNVEV (reference sequence). Germline trimming cut 3 bases from V and 4 bases from J; bases unmatched to any gene: 7. This CDR3 contains 15 residues. Sequencing was performed with immunoSEQ multiplex PCR; in TCRdb, only in-frame clones are kept and a portion is missing. The sample contains about 46,000 clones, about three quarters of which appear only once. The study's findings and limits: Newly diagnosed patients had baseline TCR diversity that was reportedly lower than that of healthy donors.

The V call is TRBV27, the J call TRBJ2-5; 8 nucleotides align to TRBD1. This sequence originates from a human donor with classical Hodgkin lymphoma. The material was peripheral blood mononuclear cells (PBMCs), obtained at baseline. The CDR3 DNA sequence: TGTGCCAGCAGTTTCGGACAGGGACCCCCAGAGACCCAGTACTTC. It specifies CASSFGQGPPETQYF.